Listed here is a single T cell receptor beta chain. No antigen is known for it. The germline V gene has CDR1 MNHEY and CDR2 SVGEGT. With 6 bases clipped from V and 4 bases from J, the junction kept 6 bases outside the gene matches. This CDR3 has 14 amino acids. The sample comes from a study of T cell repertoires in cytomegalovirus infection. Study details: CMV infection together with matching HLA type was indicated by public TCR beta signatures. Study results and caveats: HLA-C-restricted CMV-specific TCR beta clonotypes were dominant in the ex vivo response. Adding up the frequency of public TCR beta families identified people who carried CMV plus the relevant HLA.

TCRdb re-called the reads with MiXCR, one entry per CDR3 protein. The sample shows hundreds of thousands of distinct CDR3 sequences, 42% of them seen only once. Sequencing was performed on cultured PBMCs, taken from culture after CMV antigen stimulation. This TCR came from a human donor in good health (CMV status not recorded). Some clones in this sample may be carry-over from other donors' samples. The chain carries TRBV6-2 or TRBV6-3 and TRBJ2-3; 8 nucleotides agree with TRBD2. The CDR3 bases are TGTGCCAGCAGCCAACTAGCGGCCCCAGATACGCAGTATTTT. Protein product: CASSQLAAPDTQYF.